This T cell receptor (beta chain) was sequenced during a study of blood T cell repertoires in COVID-19. V shed 4 bases and J shed 11 bases, with 30 bases lying between them. The CDR3 totals 18 residues. Sequencing was performed with immunoSEQ multiplex PCR; in TCRdb, only in-frame clones are kept and a portion is missing. The table records about 89,000 clones, approximately 90% of them present only once. The chain has TRBV23-1 and TRBJ1-5, with D possibly being TRBD1 (5 bases). TRBV23-1 is marked as an open reading frame, function uncertain. The specimen was peripheral blood. The sequence derives from a human donor with active COVID-19. The donor label of this sample is uncertain. CDR3 coding DNA: TGCGCCAGCAGTCGGAACAGGCCATACAATCAGTCCTCCCCCACCCAGCATTTT. Amino acid sequence: CASSRNRPYNQSSPTQHF.